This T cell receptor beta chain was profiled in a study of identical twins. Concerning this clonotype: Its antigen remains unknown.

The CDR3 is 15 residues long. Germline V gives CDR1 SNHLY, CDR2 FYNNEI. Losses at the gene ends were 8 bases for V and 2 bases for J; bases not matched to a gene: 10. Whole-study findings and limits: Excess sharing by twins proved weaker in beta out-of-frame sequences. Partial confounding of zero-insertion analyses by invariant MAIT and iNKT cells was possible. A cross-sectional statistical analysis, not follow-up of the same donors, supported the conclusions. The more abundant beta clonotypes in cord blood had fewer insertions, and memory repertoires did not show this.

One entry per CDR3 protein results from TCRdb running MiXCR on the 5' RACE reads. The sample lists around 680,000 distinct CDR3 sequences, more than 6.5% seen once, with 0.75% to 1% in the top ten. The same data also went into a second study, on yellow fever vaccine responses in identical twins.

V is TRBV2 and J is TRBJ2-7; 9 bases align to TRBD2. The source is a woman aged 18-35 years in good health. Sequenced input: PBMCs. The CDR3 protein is CASPPLAGAPYEQYF. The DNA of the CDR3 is TGTGCCAGCCCCCCGTTAGCGGGGGCTCCCTACGAGCAGTACTTC.